This TCR beta chain originates from a study of blood T cell repertoires in COVID-19. Study-level background: COVID-19 samples from acute and convalescent phases originated in the United States, Italy and Spain.

This CDR3 has 15 residues. Deletions cut 4 bases from V and 1 base from J, with 11 bases between. Germline loops: CDR1 SGHDT, CDR2 YYEEEE. In the original workflow: Amplification with reference gene primers provided the estimates of nucleated cell counts. This table comes from immunoSEQ multiplex PCR, and its TCRdb copy is limited to in-frame clones, with some not included. Clone size and V and J calls were adopted from that table, with D and trimming inferred from the DNA. In the table there are about 220,000 clones, 84% of which are singletons. Sequencing was done on a sample of peripheral blood. The J gene is TRBJ2-2, the V gene TRBV5-6; no definite D call. The receptor comes from a man aged 25 to 45 with active or convalescent COVID-19. CDR3 bases: TGTGCCAGCAGCCTACCGACTTGGAACACCGGGGAGCTGTTTTTT. Translating it yields CASSLPTWNTGELFF.